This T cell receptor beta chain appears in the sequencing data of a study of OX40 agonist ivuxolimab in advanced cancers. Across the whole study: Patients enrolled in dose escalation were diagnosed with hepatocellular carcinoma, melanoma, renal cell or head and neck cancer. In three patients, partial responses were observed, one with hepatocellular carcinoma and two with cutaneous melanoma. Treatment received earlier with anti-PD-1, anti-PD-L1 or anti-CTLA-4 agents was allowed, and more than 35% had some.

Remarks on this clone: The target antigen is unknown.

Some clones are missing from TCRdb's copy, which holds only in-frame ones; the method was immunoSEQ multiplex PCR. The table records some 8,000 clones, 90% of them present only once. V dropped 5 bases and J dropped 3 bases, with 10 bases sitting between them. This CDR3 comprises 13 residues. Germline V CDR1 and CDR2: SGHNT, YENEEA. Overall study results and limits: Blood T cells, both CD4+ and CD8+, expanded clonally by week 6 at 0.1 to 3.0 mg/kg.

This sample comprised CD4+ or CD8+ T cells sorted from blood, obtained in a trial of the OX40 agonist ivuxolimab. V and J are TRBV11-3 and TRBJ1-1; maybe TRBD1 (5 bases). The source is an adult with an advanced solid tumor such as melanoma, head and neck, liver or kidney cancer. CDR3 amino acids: CASSAEGYTEAFF. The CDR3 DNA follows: TGTGCCAGCAGCGCCGAGGGGTACACTGAAGCTTTCTTT.